Listed here are 5 T cell receptor beta chains from one sample, sequenced in a study of blood T cell repertoires in COVID-19. The data were produced by immunoSEQ multiplex PCR, yet TCRdb's version contains in-frame clones alone and is incomplete. The sample carries hundreds of thousands of clones, about 88% recorded once. The sample comprised peripheral blood. All receptors derive from a human donor in a cohort sampled during active COVID-19.

The CDR3 region is CAWSEGLAVHNEQFF. In DNA, the CDR3 is TGTGCCTGGAGTGAGGGACTAGCGGTTCACAATGAGCAGTTCTTC. The chain is built from TRBV30 and TRBJ2-1; 11 positions match TRBD2. The ends lost 1 base at V and 5 bases at J; junction bases unmatched: 4. Germline CDR1 reads GTSNPN; CDR2 reads SVGIG (reference sequence). The CDR3 contains 15 residues.

The chain employs TRBV30 and TRBJ2-2, with 7 bases fitting TRBD1. The CDR3 has 15 amino acids. The trim removed 1 base at V and 1 base at J, leaving 3 bases unmatched. Germline-derived CDR1 and CDR2 are GTSNPN and SVGIG (reference sequence). The CDR3 bases are TGTGCCTGGAGTGGGGGGACAGTGAACACCGGGGAGCTGTTTTTT. Translation: CAWSGGTVNTGELFF.

The chain joins TRBV27 to TRBJ2-2, with 13 bases that match TRBD2. The CDR3 runs to 17 residues. The germline gives CDR1 MNHEY, CDR2 SMNVEV (reference sequence). Unmatched junction bases numbered 7, after V lost 5 bases and J lost 4 bases. The CDR3: CASSNLLAGGATGELFF. The CDR3, as DNA: TGTGCCAGCAGTAACCTACTAGCGGGGGGGGCCACCGGGGAGCTGTTTTTT.

The V gene is TRBV19, the J gene TRBJ1-5; D unresolved. Trimming stripped 5 bases from V and 4 bases from J, with 12 bases between. Germline values: CDR1 LNHDA, CDR2 SQIVND (reference sequence). This CDR3 has 14 residues. CDR3 sequence reads: CASSGQVGNQPQHF. The CDR3 DNA sequence: TGTGCCAGTAGTGGCCAAGTCGGGAATCAGCCCCAGCATTTT.

The chain employs TRBV7-2 and TRBJ2-1; TRBD2 aligns across 13 bases. Germline CDR1 SGHTA, CDR2 FQGNSA. This CDR3 is 14 amino acids long. The V and J ends lost 8 bases and 4 bases, in that order; junction bases with no gene match: 2. CDR3 sequence reads: CASGTSGAYNEQFF. In nucleotides, the CDR3 is TGTGCCAGCGGGACTAGCGGGGCTTACAATGAGCAGTTCTTC. Combining the CDR3 with reference TRBV7-2 and TRBJ2-1 gives the whole variable domain GAGVSQSPSNKVTEKGKDVELRCDPISGHTALYWYRQSLGQGLEFLIYFQGNSAPDKSGLPSDRFSAERTGGSVSTLTIQRTQQEDSAVYLCASGTSGAYNEQFFGPGTRLTVL.